Here is one T cell receptor beta chain with its context. This specimen comes from a study of PD-L1 blockade in urothelial cancer. At the level of the study: Blood samples had a median of 141,255 T cells, roughly 84,000 unique TCRs, and clonality approximately 0.086.

With 0 bases removed from V and 0 bases from J, the gap between germline ends came to 9 bases. Germline CDR1 reads SGHNT; CDR2 reads YYREEE (reference sequence). The CDR3 covers 15 residues. Time point in this sample: peripheral blood 6 weeks after treatment start. The method was immunoSEQ multiplex PCR; TCRdb's version includes in-frame clones alone and lacks a portion of them. The table includes roughly 120,000 clones, 85% to 90% detected once. The gene calls are TRBV5-4 and TRBJ1-1, with D possibly TRBD1 on 6 matching bases. The sequence came from a man aged 55 to 70 with urothelial cancer. Sample: PBMCs, taken around atezolizumab (anti-PD-L1) treatment. CDR3: CASSLGQGMNTEAFF. The CDR3 DNA is TGTGCCAGCAGCTTGGGGCAGGGGATGAACACTGAAGCTTTCTTT.